These T cell receptor beta chains were read from a single sample in a study of cytomegalovirus exposure and HLA in healthy donors. Profiled with immunoSEQ multiplex PCR; TCRdb holds only in-frame clones, not every one. This table lists 120,000 to 150,000 clones. The sample comprised PBMCs. These receptors came from a man aged 35-49 years in good health and CMV-seronegative. CDR3s leave out the opening cysteine and the closing phenylalanine or tryptophan.

TRBJ2-7	TRBV15	ATSRGMGASYEQY
TRBJ1-5	TRBV27	ASSHRDRYQPQH
TRBJ2-7	TRBV19	ASSIEGGAYEQY
TRBJ1-2	TRBV6-6	ASSLEGSNYGYT
TRBJ1-6	TRBV5-1	ASSPGQDSSPLH
TRBJ1-4	TRBV7-9	ASSSEGGLGKLF
TRBJ1-2	TRBV28	ASSSGTGKNGYT
TRBJ2-1	TRBV29-1	SAGGTSGYNEQF
TRBJ1-2	TRBV5-4	ASSLDRNYGYT
TRBJ2-7	TRBV19	ASSIGSSYEQY
TRBJ2-4	TRBV15	ATSRDPGAKNIQY
TRBJ2-3	TRBV5-6	ASSFPPRGARFTDTQY
TRBJ1-2	TRBV28	ASRTGNGYT
-	TRBV2	ASSIQGENEQY
TRBJ1-1	TRBV6-1	ASNKEKIEAF
TRBJ2-3	TRBV7-3	ASSPNSGGLTDTQY
TRBJ1-6	TRBV5-6	ASSLLGLNNSPLH
TRBJ2-7	TRBV9	ASSLGAAGVSEQY
TRBJ1-5	TRBV5-5	ASSLPPTGMYQPQH
TRBJ2-1	TRBV19	ASSSTSGGDNEQF
TRBJ2-3	TRBV11-3	ASSSGDTQY
TRBJ1-6	TRBV5-1	ASSLDPVGSPLH
TRBJ2-7	TRBV27	ASSSGTGEFVAEQY
TRBJ2-3	TRBV29-1	SVGWTSGGISTDTQY
TRBJ1-2	TRBV4-3	ASSQAPTGNYGYT
TRBJ2-5	TRBV27	ASSSGAGGTQY
TRBJ2-1	TRBV5-5	ASSLEATGAFGNEQF
TRBJ2-3	TRBV5-1	ASSLNVAGPTDTQY
TRBJ1-1	TRBV11-2	ASRLNTRGDNTEAF
TRBJ2-5	TRBV11-2	ASSLSGRRETQY
TRBJ2-7	TRBV5-6	ASSSGPTYEQY
TRBJ2-3	TRBV7-7	ASSLLAGYTDTQY
TRBJ2-2	TRBV28	ASRSHRDSGELF
TRBJ2-2	TRBV6-5	ASSGQGVAGELF
TRBJ1-2	TRBV21-1	ASRIYWDRGRGYGYT
TRBJ2-7	TRBV4-3	ASSRRQAGPYEQY
TRBJ1-1	TRBV6-1	ASSEVGTQNTEAF
TRBJ2-5	TRBV7-3	ASSLIGGGNQETQY
TRBJ1-2	TRBV9	ASSAGAHGYT
TRBJ1-1	TRBV7-8	ASSYLPGSTEAF
TRBJ1-2	TRBV4-3	ASSHLPGQGNYGYT